This TCR beta chain was identified in a study of cytomegalovirus exposure and HLA in healthy donors. On this clone: Antigen: not known.

Researchers ran the PCR with 60 Vbeta and 13 Jbeta primers. The data were produced by immunoSEQ multiplex PCR, yet TCRdb's version contains in-frame clones alone and is incomplete. The sample has about 88,000 clones, around 89% seen once; the top ten hold 2% to 2.5%. Trimming removed 1 base from V and 1 base from J, with 11 bases in between. CDR1 is SGHRS, CDR2 YFSETQ, per germline. This CDR3 has 15 residues. Study observations and caveats: Most TCRs appeared rarely, but some public TCRs recurred in many donors. As a later analysis showed, several of the most significant clusters appeared to be linked to common viral pathogens. TCR beta sequences reportedly predicted the HLA-A and HLA-B alleles of most subjects accurately.

The genes are TRBV5-1 and TRBJ2-5, with D possibly matching TRBD2 (5 bases). The sample comprised PBMCs. The receptor was derived from a young man in good health and CMV-seronegative. The CDR3 protein is CASSLNREIQETQYF. The CDR3 nucleotides are TGCGCCAGCAGCTTGAACCGGGAAATCCAAGAGACCCAGTACTTC.